Listed below are T cell receptor beta chains from one sample, sequenced in a study of CD8 T cells in Susac syndrome. Via MiXCR, TCRdb re-called the immunoSEQ multiplex PCR reads, giving one row per CDR3 protein. The data contain 85,000 to 120,000 distinct CDR3 sequences, approximately 93% of them singletons. Material: CD8+ T cells from PBMCs. These receptors came from a human donor with Susac syndrome. Each CDR3 is given with its conserved first and last residue. The D gene is left open where the match is weak. Expanded clones are given a class, and other clones once, few, many or no size at all.

D gene | J gene | V gene | clone size | CDR3 DNA | CDR3 protein
TRBD1 | TRBJ2-7 | TRBV7-6 | . | TGTGCCAGCAGTTCCGGGACAGGGTTTTCCTACGAGCAGTACTTC | CASSSGTGFSYEQYF
. | TRBJ2-5 | TRBV4-1 | . | TGCGCCAGCAGCCAAGCCGGAGAGACCCAGTACTTC | CASSQAGETQYF
TRBD2 | TRBJ2-1 | TRBV20-1 | once | TGCAGTGCTAGAATACTAGCGGGGGGTTTTGGCAATGAGCAGTTCTTC | CSARILAGGFGNEQFF
. | TRBJ2-7 | TRBV7-9 | . | TGTGCCAGCAGCTCTAATAGGGGACCCTACGAGCAGTACTTC | CASSSNRGPYEQYF
. | TRBJ2-3 | TRBV9 | . | TGTGCCAGCAGCGTAGCTCAGAGCACAGATACGCAGTATTTT | CASSVAQSTDTQYF
. | TRBJ1-4 | TRBV29-1 | . | TGCAGCGGCTTGGTAGAAGAAAAACTGTTTTTT | CSGLVEEKLFF
. | TRBJ1-1 | TRBV5-4 | . | TGTGCCAGCAGCTCAGGGGCCCTTGAAGCTTTCTTT | CASSSGALEAFF
TRBD2 | TRBJ2-3 | TRBV5-4 | few | TGTGCCAGCAGCTCATCCGCGGGGGGCTTGGATACGCAGTATTTT | CASSSSAGGLDTQYF
. | TRBJ2-7 | TRBV20-1 | . | TGCAGTGCTAGGGGTAGGGGTGGCTACGAGCAGTACTTC | CSARGRGGYEQYF
. | TRBJ1-2 | TRBV20-1 | . | TGCAGTGCTAGGGTTTCGGGAGAGTATGGCTACACCTTC | CSARVSGEYGYTF
. | TRBJ2-3 | TRBV5-8 | . | TGTGCCAGCAGCTTGGTTGCAGATACGCAGTATTTT | CASSLVADTQYF
TRBD1 | TRBJ2-7 | TRBV28 | . | TGTGCCAGCAGTTTAACACTCGGGACAGGTCTCTACGAGCAGTACTTC | CASSLTLGTGLYEQYF
TRBD2 | TRBJ2-1 | TRBV7-8 | once | TGTGCCAGCAGCTTACGGGTCGGGCTAGCGGGGGGGCCCCACAATGAGCAGTTCTTC | CASSLRVGLAGGPHNEQFF
TRBD2 | TRBJ2-5 | TRBV9 | . | TGTGCCAGCAGCGCGGGAGGAAGGGAGACCCAGTACTTC | CASSAGGRETQYF
. | TRBJ2-5 | TRBV9 | . | TGTGCCAGCAGCGTAGAGGGGGGGGGCCTAGAGACCCAGTACTTC | CASSVEGGGLETQYF